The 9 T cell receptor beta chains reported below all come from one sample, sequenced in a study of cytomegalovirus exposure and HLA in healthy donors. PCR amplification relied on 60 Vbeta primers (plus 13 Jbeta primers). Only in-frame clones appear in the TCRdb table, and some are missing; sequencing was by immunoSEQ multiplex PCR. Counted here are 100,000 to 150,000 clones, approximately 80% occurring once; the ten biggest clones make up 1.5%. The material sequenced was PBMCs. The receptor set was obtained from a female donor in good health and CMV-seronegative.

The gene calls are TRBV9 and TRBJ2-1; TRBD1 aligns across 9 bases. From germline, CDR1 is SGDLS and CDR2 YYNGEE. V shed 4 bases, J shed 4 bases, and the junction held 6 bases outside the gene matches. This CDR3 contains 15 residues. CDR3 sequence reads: CASSPGTGKYNEQFF. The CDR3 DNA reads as TGTGCCAGCAGCCCCGGGACAGGGAAATACAATGAGCAGTTCTTC.

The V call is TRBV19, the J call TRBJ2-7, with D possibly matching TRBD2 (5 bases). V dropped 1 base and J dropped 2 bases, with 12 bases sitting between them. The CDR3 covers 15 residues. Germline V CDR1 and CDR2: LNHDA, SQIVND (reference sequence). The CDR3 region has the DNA TGTGCCAGTAGTATAGGTGCCGGGATGCCCTACGAGCAGTACTTC. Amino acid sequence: CASSIGAGMPYEQYF.

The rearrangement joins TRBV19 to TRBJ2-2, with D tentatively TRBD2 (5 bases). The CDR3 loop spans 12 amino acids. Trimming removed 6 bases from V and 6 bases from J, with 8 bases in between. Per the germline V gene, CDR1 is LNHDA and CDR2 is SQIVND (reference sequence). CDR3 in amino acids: CASRVGAGELFF. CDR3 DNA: TGTGCCAGTAGGGTCGGGGCCGGGGAGCTGTTTTTT.

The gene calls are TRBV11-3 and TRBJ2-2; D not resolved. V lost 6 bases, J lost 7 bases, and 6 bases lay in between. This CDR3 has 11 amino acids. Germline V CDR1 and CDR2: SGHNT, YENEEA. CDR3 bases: TGTGCCAGCAGAAATAACGGGGAGCTGTTTTTT. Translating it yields CASRNNGELFF.

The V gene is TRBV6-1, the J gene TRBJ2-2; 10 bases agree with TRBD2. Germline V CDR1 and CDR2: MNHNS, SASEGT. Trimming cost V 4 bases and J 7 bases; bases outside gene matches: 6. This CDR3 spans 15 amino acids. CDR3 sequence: CASSAGTSADGELFF. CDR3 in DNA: TGTGCCAGCAGTGCCGGGACTAGCGCTGACGGGGAGCTGTTTTTT.

The DNA for the CDR3 is TGTGCCAGCAGCCCCAGACAGGGGACTAGCGAGAACTCCTACAATGAGCAGTTCTTC. It translates to CASSPRQGTSENSYNEQFF. V gene TRBV9 combines with J gene TRBJ2-1; 10 bases agree with TRBD2. This CDR3 comprises 19 residues. V was pared by 4 bases and J by 0 bases, with 13 bases of the junction left unmatched. Germline V CDR1 and CDR2: SGDLS, YYNGEE.

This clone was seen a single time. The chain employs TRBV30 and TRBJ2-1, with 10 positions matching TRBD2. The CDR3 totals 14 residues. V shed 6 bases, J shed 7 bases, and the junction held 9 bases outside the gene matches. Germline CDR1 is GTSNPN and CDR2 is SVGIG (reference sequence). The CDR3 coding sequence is TGTGCCTGCCTGACTAGCGGGTGGGGGAATGAGCAGTTCTTC. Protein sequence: CACLTSGWGNEQFF.

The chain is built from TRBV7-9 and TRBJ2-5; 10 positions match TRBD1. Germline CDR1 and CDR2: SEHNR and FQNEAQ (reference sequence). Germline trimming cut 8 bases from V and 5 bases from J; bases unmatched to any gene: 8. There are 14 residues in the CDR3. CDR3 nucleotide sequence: TGTGCCAGCTCCCGGACAGGGGGGGCTGAGACCCAGTACTTC. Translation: CASSRTGGAETQYF.

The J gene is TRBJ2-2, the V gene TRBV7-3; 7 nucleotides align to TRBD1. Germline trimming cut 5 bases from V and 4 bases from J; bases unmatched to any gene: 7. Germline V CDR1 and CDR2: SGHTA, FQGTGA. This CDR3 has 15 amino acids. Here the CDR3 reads CASSPRQGSTGELFF. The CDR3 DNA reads TGTGCCAGCAGCCCTAGACAGGGAAGCACCGGGGAGCTGTTTTTT.